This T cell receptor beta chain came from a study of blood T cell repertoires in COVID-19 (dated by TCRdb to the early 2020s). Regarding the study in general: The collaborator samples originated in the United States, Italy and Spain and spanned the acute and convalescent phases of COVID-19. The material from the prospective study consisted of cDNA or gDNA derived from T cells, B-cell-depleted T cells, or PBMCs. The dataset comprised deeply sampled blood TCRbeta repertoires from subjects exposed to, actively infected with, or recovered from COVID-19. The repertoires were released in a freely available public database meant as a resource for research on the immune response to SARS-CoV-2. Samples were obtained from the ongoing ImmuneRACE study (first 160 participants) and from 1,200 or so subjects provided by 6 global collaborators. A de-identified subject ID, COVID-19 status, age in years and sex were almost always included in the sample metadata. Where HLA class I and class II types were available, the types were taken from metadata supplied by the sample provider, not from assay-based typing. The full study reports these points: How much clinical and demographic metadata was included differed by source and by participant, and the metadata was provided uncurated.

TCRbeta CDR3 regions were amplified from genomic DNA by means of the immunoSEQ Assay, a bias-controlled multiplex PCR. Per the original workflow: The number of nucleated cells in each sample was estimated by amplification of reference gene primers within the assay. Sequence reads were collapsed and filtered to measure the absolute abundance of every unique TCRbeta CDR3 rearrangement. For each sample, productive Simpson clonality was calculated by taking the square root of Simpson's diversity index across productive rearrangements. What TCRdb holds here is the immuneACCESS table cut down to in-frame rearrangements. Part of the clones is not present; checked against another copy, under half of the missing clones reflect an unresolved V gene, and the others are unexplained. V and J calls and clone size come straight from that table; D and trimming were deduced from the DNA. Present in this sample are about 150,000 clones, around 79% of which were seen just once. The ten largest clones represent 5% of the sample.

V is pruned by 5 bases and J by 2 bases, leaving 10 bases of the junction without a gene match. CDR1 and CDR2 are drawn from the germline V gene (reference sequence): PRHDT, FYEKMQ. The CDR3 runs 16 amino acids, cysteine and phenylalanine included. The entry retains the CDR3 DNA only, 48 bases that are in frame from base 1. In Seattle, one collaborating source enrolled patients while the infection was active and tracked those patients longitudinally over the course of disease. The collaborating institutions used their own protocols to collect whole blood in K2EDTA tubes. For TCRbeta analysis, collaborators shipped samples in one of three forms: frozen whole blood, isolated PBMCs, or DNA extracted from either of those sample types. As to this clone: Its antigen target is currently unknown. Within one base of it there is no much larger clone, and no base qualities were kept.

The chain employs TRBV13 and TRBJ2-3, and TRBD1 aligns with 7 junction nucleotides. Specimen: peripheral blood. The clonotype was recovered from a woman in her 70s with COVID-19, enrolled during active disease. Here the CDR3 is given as CASSTRTGVDTDTQYF. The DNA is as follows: TGTGCCAGCAGCACTCGGACAGGCGTGGACACAGATACGCAGTATTTT.